One and the same sample provided the 20 T cell receptor beta chains below, sequenced in a study of human T cells and chemical hapten exposure. One entry per CDR3 protein results from TCRdb running MiXCR on the RACE reads. The repertoire includes some 200,000 distinct CDR3 sequences, nearly 30% of them detected once, and less than 3% sits in the top ten. Stated time point: pre-sensitization, week 0. As to treatment: therapeutic diphenylcyclopropenone sensitization with weekly scalp DPC. The specimen was whole blood, collected in connection with sensitization to the hapten diphenylcyclopropenone (DPC). These receptors came from a woman aged 30 to 39 with alopecia areata. Some clones in this sample may be carry-over from other donors' samples.

This clonotype was seen a few times. V and J are TRBV4-2 and TRBJ1-6, with D maybe TRBD1 (5 bases). The V gene's germline CDR1 is LGHNA and CDR2 YNFKEQ. This CDR3 contains 15 residues. Trimming stripped 2 bases from V and 4 bases from J, with 9 bases between. As DNA, the CDR3 is TGTGCCAGCAGCCAAAAGCAGGGATATAATTCACCCCTCCACTTT. Protein sequence: CASSQKQGYNSPLHF.

This clonotype has more than one count but fewer than ten. The J gene is TRBJ1-5, the V gene TRBV7-9; tentative D call: TRBD1 (5 bases). The length of the CDR3 is 12 residues. V gave up 4 bases and J gave up 6 bases, with 7 bases separating them. From germline, CDR1 is SEHNR and CDR2 FQNEAQ (reference sequence). The CDR3 reads CASSSGSQPQHF. The CDR3 DNA follows: TGTGCCAGCAGCTCAGGGAGTCAGCCCCAGCATTTT.

The chain has TRBV28 and TRBJ2-7; TRBD2 is a possible D gene (5 bases). V dropped 5 bases and J dropped 2 bases, with 7 bases sitting between them. Germline CDR1 reads MDHEN; CDR2 reads SYDVKM. This CDR3 comprises 12 residues. CDR3 nucleotides: TGTGCCAGCAGTGTCGGGGCCTACGAGCAGTACTTC. It encodes CASSVGAYEQYF.

This clonotype was detected only a few times. The genes are TRBV9 and TRBJ2-1, with TRBD2 matching over 9 bases. CDR1 is SGDLS and CDR2 is YYNGEE in the germline V gene. The CDR3 is made up of 17 amino acids. J gave up 4 bases and V 0 bases, and 8 bases lay outside the gene matches. The CDR3 is CASSVDPPSGVYNEQFF. In DNA, the CDR3 is TGTGCCAGCAGCGTAGATCCCCCTAGCGGGGTATACAATGAGCAGTTCTTC.

The V gene is TRBV4-3, the J gene TRBJ2-3, with TRBD2 identical over 10 bases. The junction had 7 bases not matched to a gene; V was cut back by 0 bases and J by 1 base. The CDR3 extends over 18 amino acids. Germline values: CDR1 LGHNA, CDR2 YSLEER. CDR3 coding DNA: TGCGCCAGCAGCCAAGATATGCCTAGCGGGGGTCGCACAGATACGCAGTATTTT. Its protein is CASSQDMPSGGRTDTQYF.

The sample holds a few counts of this clonotype. This chain uses TRBV6-2 or TRBV6-3 with TRBJ2-5; D remains unclear. Germline values: CDR1 MNHEY, CDR2 SVGEGT. The CDR3 has 14 residues. The V end was cut by 4 bases, the J end by 1 base, with 10 bases between. DNA of the CDR3: TGTGCCAGCAGTTCAGGCCAGTTCCAAGAGACCCAGTACTTC. Its translation is CASSSGQFQETQYF.

This clonotype was recorded a few times. This sequence joins TRBV20-1 and TRBJ1-4; no definite D call. Deletions cut 5 bases from V and 1 base from J, with 8 bases between. This CDR3 has 13 residues. Germline assignment: CDR1 DFQATT and CDR2 SNEGSKA (reference sequence). The CDR3 spells CSARHRTNEKLFF. CDR3 bases: TGCAGTGCTCGGCACAGAACTAATGAAAAACTGTTTTTT.

This chain uses TRBV6-4 with TRBJ1-6; D gene unclear. The germline V gene has CDR1 MRHNA and CDR2 SNTAGT. The CDR3 sequence is 15 residues long. V lost 2 bases and J 6 bases, leaving 11 bases between the germline ends. This chain's CDR3 is CASSDAPGGNSPLHF. CDR3 coding DNA: TGTGCCAGCAGTGACGCCCCGGGAGGTAATTCACCCCTCCACTTT.

This chain links TRBV28 with TRBJ2-1; 10 bases agree with TRBD1. This CDR3 is 15 amino acids long. The germline V gene encodes CDR1 MDHEN and CDR2 SYDVKM. Losses at the gene ends were 6 bases for V and 5 bases for J; bases not matched to a gene: 7. This CDR3 is CASSLGTGVNNEQFF. Here the CDR3 DNA reads TGTGCCAGCAGCTTGGGGACAGGGGTTAACAATGAGCAGTTCTTC.

V gene TRBV20-1 combines with J gene TRBJ1-4, with 9 bases identical to TRBD1. Per germline, CDR1 DFQATT and CDR2 SNEGSKA (reference sequence). J lost 7 bases, V lost 6 bases, and 9 bases had no gene match. The CDR3 length is 14 residues. This chain's CDR3 is CSATPGTGTEKLFF. The CDR3, as DNA: TGCAGTGCCACACCCGGGACAGGGACTGAAAAACTGTTTTTT.

This clonotype came up a few times. The rearrangement uses TRBV10-3 and TRBJ1-2; 7 bases agree with TRBD1. Germline CDR1 reads ENHRY; CDR2 reads SYGVKD. Trimming removed 10 bases from V and 8 bases from J; junction bases left unmatched: 13. The CDR3 loop spans 13 amino acids. The chain's CDR3 is CATTGEYSEGYTF. DNA for the CDR3: TGTGCCACCACAGGGGAGTACAGTGAGGGCTACACCTTC.

This clonotype showed up just a few times. V usage is TRBV29-1 and J usage is TRBJ1-4; a weak D match, TRBD1 (5 bases). Germline lookup yields CDR1 SQVTM and CDR2 ANQGSEA. V shed 6 bases and J shed 4 bases, with 12 bases lying between them. CDR3 size: 13 residues. CDR3 DNA sequence: TGCAGCGTGTCAACAGGAGTTAATGAAAAACTGTTTTTT. Encoded protein: CSVSTGVNEKLFF. Using reference TRBV29-1 and TRBJ1-4 for the parts outside the CDR3, the full variable domain is SAVISQKPSRDICQRGTSLTIQCQVDSQVTMMFWYRQQPGQSLTLIATANQGSEATYESGFVIDKFPISRPNLTFSTLTVSNMSPEDSSIYLCSVSTGVNEKLFFGSGTQLSVL.

In its sample, this clonotype was seen a few times. The chain couples TRBV29-1 to TRBJ1-2; D is possibly TRBD1 (6 bases). CDR1 and CDR2 (germline): SQVTM, ANQGSEA. Trimming pared 6 bases from V and 8 bases from J, leaving 16 bases between. The CDR3 runs 12 residues. The CDR3 bases are TGCAGCGTCGACGCTGGACAGCAGGGCTACACCTTC. It yields the protein CSVDAGQQGYTF. Using reference TRBV29-1 and TRBJ1-2 for the parts outside the CDR3, the full variable domain is SAVISQKPSRDICQRGTSLTIQCQVDSQVTMMFWYRQQPGQSLTLIATANQGSEATYESGFVIDKFPISRPNLTFSTLTVSNMSPEDSSIYLCSVDAGQQGYTFGSGTRLTVV.

There are a few counts of this clonotype. CDR3 region: CASHLDSGIYEQYF. The DNA of the CDR3 is TGTGCCAGCCACTTGGACAGCGGGATCTACGAGCAGTACTTC. The chain carries TRBV6-6 and TRBJ2-7; D might be TRBD2 (7 bases). CDR3 length equals 14 residues. Trimming pared 8 bases from V and 3 bases from J, leaving 17 bases between. CDR1 and CDR2 (germline): MNHNY, SVGAGI (reference sequence).

The gene calls are TRBV20-1 and TRBJ2-7, with TRBD1 identical over 7 bases. V lost 5 bases, J lost 0 bases, and 4 bases stayed unmatched. Germline V lookup: CDR1 DFQATT, CDR2 SNEGSKA (reference sequence). This CDR3 contains 13 residues. The CDR3 DNA reads as TGCAGTGCTCGACAGGGCTTCTCCTACGAGCAGTACTTC. Translated, it gives CSARQGFSYEQYF.

This clonotype was picked up a small number of times. The J gene is TRBJ2-2, the V gene TRBV7-2; the D is unclear. Germline CDR1 and CDR2: SGHTA and FQGNSA. The CDR3 has 13 amino acids. With 6 bases removed from V and 8 bases from J, the gap between germline ends came to 13 bases. The chain's CDR3 is CASSFTMTGELFF. DNA of the CDR3: TGTGCCAGCAGTTTCACTATGACGGGGGAGCTGTTTTTT.

This rearrangement joins TRBV12-3 or TRBV12-4 to TRBJ2-7; 14 bases match TRBD2. V gave up 6 bases and J gave up 4 bases; unmatched junction bases: 8. The CDR3 has 16 residues. The CDR3 is CASSRGTSGRSYEQYF. As DNA, the CDR3 is TGTGCCAGCAGCCGCGGGACTAGCGGGAGAAGTTACGAGCAGTACTTC.

This chain uses TRBV6-1 with TRBJ1-1; D gene uncertain. V was clipped by 4 bases and J by 5 bases, with 8 bases between them. The CDR3 covers 12 residues. CDR1 and CDR2 (germline): MNHNS, SASEGT. CDR3 sequence: CASSGWATEAFF. The CDR3 DNA reads as TGTGCCAGCAGTGGATGGGCAACTGAAGCTTTCTTT.

V is TRBV15 and J is TRBJ2-1; 11 bases agree with TRBD1. The CDR3 has 13 residues. The ends lost 8 bases at V and 7 bases at J; junction bases unmatched: 4. Germline-derived CDR1 and CDR2 are LNHNV and YYDKDF (reference sequence). CDR3 DNA: TGTGCCACCCGGGACAGGGGGGTAAATGAGCAGTTCTTC. Protein product: CATRDRGVNEQFF.

The chain uses TRBV12-3 or TRBV12-4 and TRBJ1-6; D perhaps matches TRBD1 (6 bases). CDR3 length equals 13 residues. V lost 6 bases to trimming and J lost 10 bases, with 13 bases between them. The CDR3 protein is CASSRNRDSPLHF. As DNA, the CDR3 is TGTGCCAGCAGCCGTAACAGGGACTCACCCCTCCACTTT.